This T cell receptor (beta chain) is from a study of T cells in Graves' hyperthyroidism and ophthalmopathy. TCR beta CDR3 region amplification was performed from RNA transcripts. First-round RT-PCR targeting the TCR CDR3 was performed with the HTBI primer set. Via MiXCR, TCRdb re-called the multiplex PCR reads, giving one row per CDR3 protein. The table has around 800,000 distinct CDR3 sequences, approximately 40% seen once. Note on this clonotype: A junction end diverges from the germline sequence, so it may reflect a read error.

CDR3 length: 15 residues. Germline V gives CDR1 SGHTA, CDR2 FQGNSA. V usage is TRBV7-2 and J usage is TRBJ1-4; D unresolved. This sequence was found in a man aged 18 to 35 with Graves' hyperthyroidism. The source material was blood. CDR3 nucleotides: TGCGCCAGCAGCCAAGATCAGGCTAGTAATGAAAAACTGTTTTTT. Translation: CASSQDQASNEKLFF.